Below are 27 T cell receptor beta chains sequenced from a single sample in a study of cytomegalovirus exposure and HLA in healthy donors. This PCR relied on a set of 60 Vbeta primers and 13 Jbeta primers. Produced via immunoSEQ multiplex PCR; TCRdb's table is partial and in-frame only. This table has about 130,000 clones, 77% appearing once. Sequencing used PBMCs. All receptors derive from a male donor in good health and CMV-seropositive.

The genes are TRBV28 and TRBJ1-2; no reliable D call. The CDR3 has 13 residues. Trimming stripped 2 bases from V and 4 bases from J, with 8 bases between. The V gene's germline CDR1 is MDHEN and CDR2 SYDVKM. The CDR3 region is CASSLAGSYGYTF. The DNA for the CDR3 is TGTGCCAGCAGTTTAGCGGGCAGCTATGGCTACACCTTC.

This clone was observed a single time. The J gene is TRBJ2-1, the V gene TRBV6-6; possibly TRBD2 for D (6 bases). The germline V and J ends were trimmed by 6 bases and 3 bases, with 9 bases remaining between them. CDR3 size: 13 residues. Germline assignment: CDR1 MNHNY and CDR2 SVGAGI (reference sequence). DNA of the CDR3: TGTGCCAGCAGGGCGGGACTCTACAATGAGCAGTTCTTC. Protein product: CASRAGLYNEQFF.

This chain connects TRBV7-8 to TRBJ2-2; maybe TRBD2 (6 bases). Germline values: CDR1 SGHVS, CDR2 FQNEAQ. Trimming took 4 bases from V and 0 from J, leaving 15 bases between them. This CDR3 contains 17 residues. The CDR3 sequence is CASSSRVGRTNTGELFF. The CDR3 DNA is TGTGCCAGCAGCTCACGGGTCGGGAGAACGAACACCGGGGAGCTGTTTTTT. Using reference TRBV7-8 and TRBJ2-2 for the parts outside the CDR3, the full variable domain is GAGVSQSPRYKVAKRGQDVALRCDPISGHVSLFWYQQALGQGPEFLTYFQNEAQLDKSGLPSDRFFAERPEGSVSTLKIQRTQQEDSAVYLCASSSRVGRTNTGELFFGEGSRLTVL.

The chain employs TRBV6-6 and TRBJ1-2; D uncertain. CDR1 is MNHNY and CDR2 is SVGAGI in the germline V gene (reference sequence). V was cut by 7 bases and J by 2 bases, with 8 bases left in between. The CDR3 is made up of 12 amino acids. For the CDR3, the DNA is TGTGCCAGCACCGAACAGAACTATGGCTACACCTTC. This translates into CASTEQNYGYTF.

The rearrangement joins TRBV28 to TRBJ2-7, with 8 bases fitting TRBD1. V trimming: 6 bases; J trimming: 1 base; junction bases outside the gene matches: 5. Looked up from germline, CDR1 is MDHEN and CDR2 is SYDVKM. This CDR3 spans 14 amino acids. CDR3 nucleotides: TGTGCCAGCAGAAGGACAGGGCTTTCCTACGAGCAGTACTTC. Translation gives CASRRTGLSYEQYF. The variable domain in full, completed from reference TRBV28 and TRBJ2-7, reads DVKVTQSSRYLVKRTGEKVFLECVQDMDHENMFWYRQDPGLGLRLIYFSYDVKMKEKGDIPEGYSVSREKKERFSLILESASTNQTSMYLCASRRTGLSYEQYFGPGTRLTVT.

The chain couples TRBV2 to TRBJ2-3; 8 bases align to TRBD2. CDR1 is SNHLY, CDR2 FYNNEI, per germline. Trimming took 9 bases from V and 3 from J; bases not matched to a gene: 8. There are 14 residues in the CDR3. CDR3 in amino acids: CASLGGGRTDTQYF. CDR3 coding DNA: TGTGCCAGTCTTGGCGGGGGGAGGACAGATACGCAGTATTTT.

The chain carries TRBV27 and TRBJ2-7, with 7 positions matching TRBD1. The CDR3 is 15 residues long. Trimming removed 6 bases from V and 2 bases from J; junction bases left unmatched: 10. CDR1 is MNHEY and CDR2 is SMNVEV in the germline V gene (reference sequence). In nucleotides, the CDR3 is TGTGCCAGCAGGACAGGGCCCCCCCGCCCCTACGAGCAGTACTTC. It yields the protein CASRTGPPRPYEQYF.

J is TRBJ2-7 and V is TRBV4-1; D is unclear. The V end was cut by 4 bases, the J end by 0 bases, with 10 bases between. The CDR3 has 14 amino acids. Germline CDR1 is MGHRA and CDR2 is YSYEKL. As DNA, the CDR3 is TGCGCCAGCAGCCTCTTCCTTCTCTCCTACGAGCAGTACTTC. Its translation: CASSLFLLSYEQYF.

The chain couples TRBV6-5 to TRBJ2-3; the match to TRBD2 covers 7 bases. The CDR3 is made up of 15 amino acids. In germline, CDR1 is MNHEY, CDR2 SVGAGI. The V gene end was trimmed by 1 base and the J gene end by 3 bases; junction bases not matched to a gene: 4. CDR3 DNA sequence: TGTGCCAGCAGTTACTTTGGGGGGGGAACAGATACGCAGTATTTT. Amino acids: CASSYFGGGTDTQYF.

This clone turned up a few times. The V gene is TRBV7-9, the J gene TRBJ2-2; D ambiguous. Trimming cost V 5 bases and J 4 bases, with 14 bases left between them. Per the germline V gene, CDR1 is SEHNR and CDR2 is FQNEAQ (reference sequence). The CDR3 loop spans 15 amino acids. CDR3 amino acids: CASSPKRRITGELFF. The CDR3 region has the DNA TGTGCCAGCAGCCCGAAGAGAAGAATCACCGGGGAGCTGTTTTTT. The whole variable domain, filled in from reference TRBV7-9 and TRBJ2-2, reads DTGVSQNPRHKITKRGQNVTFRCDPISEHNRLYWYRQTLGQGPEFLTYFQNEAQLEKSRLLSDRFSAERPKGSFSTLEIQRTEQGDSAMYLCASSPKRRITGELFFGEGSRLTVL.

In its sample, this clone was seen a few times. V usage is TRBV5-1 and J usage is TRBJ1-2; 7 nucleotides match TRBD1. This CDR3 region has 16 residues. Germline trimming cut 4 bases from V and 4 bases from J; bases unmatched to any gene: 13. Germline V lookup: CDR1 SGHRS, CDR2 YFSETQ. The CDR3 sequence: CASSLGQIGPGYGYTF. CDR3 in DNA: TGCGCCAGCAGCCTGGGACAGATCGGGCCAGGCTATGGCTACACCTTC.

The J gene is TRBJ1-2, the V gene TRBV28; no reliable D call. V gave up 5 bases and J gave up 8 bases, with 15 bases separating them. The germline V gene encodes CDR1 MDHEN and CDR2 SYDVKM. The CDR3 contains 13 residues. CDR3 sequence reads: CASSPPAILGYTF. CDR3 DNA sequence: TGTGCCAGCAGTCCGCCCGCGATTTTAGGCTACACCTTC.

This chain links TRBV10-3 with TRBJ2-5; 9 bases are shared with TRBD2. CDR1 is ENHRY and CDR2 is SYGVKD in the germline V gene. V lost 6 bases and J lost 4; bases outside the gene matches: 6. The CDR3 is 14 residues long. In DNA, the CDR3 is TGTGCCATCAGGAGAGCGGGGGGAACAGAGACCCAGTACTTC. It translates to CAIRRAGGTETQYF.

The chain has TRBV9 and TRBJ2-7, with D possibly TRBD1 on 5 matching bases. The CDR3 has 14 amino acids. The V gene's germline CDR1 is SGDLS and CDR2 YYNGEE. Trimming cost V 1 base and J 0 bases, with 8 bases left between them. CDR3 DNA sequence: TGTGCCAGCAGCGTATCGACAGACTCCTACGAGCAGTACTTC. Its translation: CASSVSTDSYEQYF.

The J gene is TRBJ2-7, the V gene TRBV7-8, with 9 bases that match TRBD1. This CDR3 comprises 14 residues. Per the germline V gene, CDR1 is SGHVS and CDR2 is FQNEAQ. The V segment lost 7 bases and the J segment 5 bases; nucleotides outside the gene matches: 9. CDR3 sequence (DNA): TGTGCCAGCACCCTCGGGACAGGGTCCCACGAGCAGTACTTC. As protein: CASTLGTGSHEQYF.

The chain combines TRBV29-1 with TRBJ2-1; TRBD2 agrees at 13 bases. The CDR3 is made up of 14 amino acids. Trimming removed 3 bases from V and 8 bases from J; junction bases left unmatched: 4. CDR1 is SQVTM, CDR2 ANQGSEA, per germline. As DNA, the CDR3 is TGCAGCGTTGAGGGGACTAGCGGGATCCATGAGCAGTTCTTC. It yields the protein CSVEGTSGIHEQFF.

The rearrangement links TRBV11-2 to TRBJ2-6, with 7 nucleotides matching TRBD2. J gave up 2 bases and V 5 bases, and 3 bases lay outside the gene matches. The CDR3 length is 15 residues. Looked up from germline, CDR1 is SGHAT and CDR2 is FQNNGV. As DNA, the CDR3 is TGTGCCAGCAGCCTTACTAGCGCTGGGGCCAACGTCCTGACTTTC. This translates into CASSLTSAGANVLTF.

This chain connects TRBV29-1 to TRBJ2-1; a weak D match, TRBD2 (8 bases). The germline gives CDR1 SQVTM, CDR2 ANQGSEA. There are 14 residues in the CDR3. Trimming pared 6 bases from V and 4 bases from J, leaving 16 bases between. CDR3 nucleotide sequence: TGCAGCGTGGCGGGGGGACAGTTATACAATGAGCAGTTCTTC. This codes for CSVAGGQLYNEQFF.

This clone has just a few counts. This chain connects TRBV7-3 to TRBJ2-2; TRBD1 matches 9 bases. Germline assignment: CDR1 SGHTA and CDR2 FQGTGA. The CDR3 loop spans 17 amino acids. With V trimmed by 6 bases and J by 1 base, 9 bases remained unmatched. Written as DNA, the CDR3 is TGTGCCAGCAGAGCCGGGACAGGGTATGGGAACACCGGGGAGCTGTTTTTT. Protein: CASRAGTGYGNTGELFF.

This CDR3 is CASSFRQGAGTNVLTF. As DNA, the CDR3 is TGTGCCAGCAGTTTCAGACAGGGGGCGGGAACCAACGTCCTGACTTTC. This chain connects TRBV27 to TRBJ2-6; 10 bases align to TRBD1. Losses at the gene ends were 3 bases for V and 8 bases for J; bases not matched to a gene: 7. There are 16 residues in the CDR3. The germline V gene has CDR1 MNHEY and CDR2 SMNVEV (reference sequence).

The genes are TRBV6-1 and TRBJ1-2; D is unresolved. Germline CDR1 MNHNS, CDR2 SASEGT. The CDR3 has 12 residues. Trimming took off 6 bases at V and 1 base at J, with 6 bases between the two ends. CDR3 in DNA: TGTGCCAGCAGCCCAAATAACTATGGCTACACCTTC. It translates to CASSPNNYGYTF.

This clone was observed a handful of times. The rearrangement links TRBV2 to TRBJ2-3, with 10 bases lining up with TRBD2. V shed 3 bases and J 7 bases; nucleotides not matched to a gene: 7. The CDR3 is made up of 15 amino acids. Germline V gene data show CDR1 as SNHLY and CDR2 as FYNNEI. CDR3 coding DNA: TGTGCCAGCAGTGATACTAGCGGGGATTCAAATACGCAGTATTTT. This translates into CASSDTSGDSNTQYF.

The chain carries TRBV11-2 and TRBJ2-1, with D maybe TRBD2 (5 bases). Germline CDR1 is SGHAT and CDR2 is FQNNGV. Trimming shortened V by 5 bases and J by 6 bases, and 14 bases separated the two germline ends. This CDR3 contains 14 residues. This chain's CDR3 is CASSPYGELNEQFF. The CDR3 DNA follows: TGTGCCAGCAGCCCCTACGGGGAGCTCAATGAGCAGTTCTTC.

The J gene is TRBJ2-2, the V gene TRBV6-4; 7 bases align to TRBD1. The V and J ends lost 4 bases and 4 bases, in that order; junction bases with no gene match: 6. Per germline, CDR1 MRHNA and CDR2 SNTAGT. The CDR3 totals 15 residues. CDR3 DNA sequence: TGTGCCAGCAGTGTAGGGGGACAGAGCACCGGGGAGCTGTTTTTT. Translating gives CASSVGGQSTGELFF.

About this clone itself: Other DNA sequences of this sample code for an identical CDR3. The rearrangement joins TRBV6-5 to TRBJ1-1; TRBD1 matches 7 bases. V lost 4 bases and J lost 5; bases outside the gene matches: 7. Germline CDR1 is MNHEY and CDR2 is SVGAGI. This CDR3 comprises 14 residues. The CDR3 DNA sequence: TGTGCCAGCAGTTCCAGTGACAGGGTTACTGAAGCTTTCTTT. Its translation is CASSSSDRVTEAFF.

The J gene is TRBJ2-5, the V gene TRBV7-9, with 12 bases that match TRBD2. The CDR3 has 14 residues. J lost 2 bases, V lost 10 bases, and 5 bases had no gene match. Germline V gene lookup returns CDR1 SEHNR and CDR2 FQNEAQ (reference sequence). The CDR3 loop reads CATRTSGTQETQYF. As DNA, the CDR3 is TGTGCCACTAGGACTAGCGGGACACAAGAGACCCAGTACTTC.

CDR3 bases: TGTGCAAGTCGCTTAGCTGGAAGGACTAGCGGTTCAAGGCAGTATTTT. Amino acids: CASRLAGRTSGSRQYF. The chain is built from TRBV12-2 and TRBJ2-3; TRBD2, the table's D call, was not compared with the DNA. TRBV12-2 is tagged as a pseudogene. CDR3 size: 16 residues.